The 25 T cell receptor beta chains below all came from one sample that was sequenced in a study of T cells after yellow fever vaccination. One entry per CDR3 protein, called by TCRdb with MiXCR from the 5' RACE reads. The repertoire has 340,000 or so distinct CDR3 sequences, around 13% of them found once; the top ten carry 3.2%. This specimen consisted of CD4+ T cells sorted from PBMCs, obtained 15 days after the yellow fever booster vaccination. Receptors originate from a man aged 18 to 35 who received the YFV17D yellow fever vaccine.

There are a few counts of this clonotype. The rearrangement links TRBV18 to TRBJ1-1; 7 nucleotides agree with TRBD1. V dropped 3 bases and J dropped 4; count of bases not matched to a gene: 8. The CDR3 extends over 15 amino acids. Germline CDR1 is KGHSH and CDR2 is LQKENI. The CDR3 bases are TGTGCCAGCTCACCCTATACAGGGGAAACCACTGAAGCTTTCTTT. Amino acid sequence: CASSPYTGETTEAFF.

In this sample, this clonotype turned up many times. This chain links TRBV3-1 with TRBJ2-3; D is perhaps TRBD2 (6 bases). This CDR3 region has 17 residues. With 6 bases removed from V and 0 bases from J, the gap between germline ends came to 19 bases. Looked up from germline, CDR1 is LGHDT and CDR2 is YNNKEL (reference sequence). In DNA, the CDR3 is TGTGCCAGCAGTCCCCTCCCGGGACTGCTAAGCACAGATACGCAGTATTTT. Translation: CASSPLPGLLSTDTQYF.

This sequence joins TRBV7-6 and TRBJ2-3; TRBD2 agrees at 8 bases. V was clipped by 5 bases and J by 1 base; unmatched bases: 11. From germline, CDR1 is SGHVS and CDR2 FNYEAQ. CDR3 length: 17 residues. The CDR3 region has the DNA TGTGCCAGCAGCCCACAGGCCGCGGGGGGCCGCACAGATACGCAGTATTTT. It yields the protein CASSPQAAGGRTDTQYF.

This clonotype has more than one count but fewer than ten. The chain uses TRBV28 and TRBJ1-2; the match to TRBD1 covers 7 bases. V trimming: 2 bases; J trimming: 6 bases; junction bases outside the gene matches: 6. Germline-derived CDR1 and CDR2 are MDHEN and SYDVKM. The CDR3 consists of 14 residues. The CDR3 bases are TGTGCCAGCAGTTTAACGACAGGGCCTGATGGCTACACCTTC. Translating it yields CASSLTTGPDGYTF.

The chain recombines TRBV7-2 with TRBJ2-5; 11 bases fit TRBD1. V dropped 3 bases and J dropped 5; count of bases not matched to a gene: 5. Germline values: CDR1 SGHTA, CDR2 FQGNSA. The CDR3 is 15 residues long. CDR3: CASSFWTGGWETQYF. CDR3 DNA: TGTGCCAGCAGCTTTTGGACAGGGGGCTGGGAGACCCAGTACTTC.

The chain joins TRBV19 to TRBJ1-4, with D possibly TRBD1 on 5 matching bases. Germline-derived CDR1 and CDR2 are LNHDA and SQIVND (reference sequence). CDR3 length equals 14 residues. V was shortened by 1 base and J by 8 bases, with 11 bases between the two germline ends. The CDR3 spells CASSIGGTSEKLFF. CDR3 DNA: TGTGCCAGTAGTATAGGCGGGACGTCCGAAAAACTGTTTTTT.

This clonotype has a handful of counts. V usage is TRBV4-3 and J usage is TRBJ2-3, with TRBD1 matching over 7 bases. CDR1 LGHNA and CDR2 YSLEER come from the germline V gene. The CDR3 runs to 17 residues. The ends lost 0 bases at V and 1 base at J; junction bases unmatched: 7. CDR3 coding DNA: TGCGCCAGCAGCCAAGATGTTCGAACAGGGGGCACAGATACGCAGTATTTT. Its protein is CASSQDVRTGGTDTQYF.

The V gene is TRBV7-9, the J gene TRBJ2-5, with D perhaps given as TRBD1 or TRBD2 (5 bases each). Deletions cut 4 bases from V and 4 bases from J, with 19 bases between. Germline loops: CDR1 SEHNR, CDR2 FQNEAQ (reference sequence). This CDR3 spans 16 amino acids. The CDR3 here is CASSSSYGARGETQYF. CDR3 DNA sequence: TGTGCCAGCAGCTCAAGTTACGGGGCGAGGGGAGAGACCCAGTACTTC. Filled out from reference TRBV7-9 and TRBJ2-5, the complete variable domain reads DTGVSQNPRHKITKRGQNVTFRCDPISEHNRLYWYRQTLGQGPEFLTYFQNEAQLEKSRLLSDRFSAERPKGSFSTLEIQRTEQGDSAMYLCASSSSYGARGETQYFGPGTRLLVL.

This clonotype was found a few times. The genes are TRBV27 and TRBJ2-7; D might be TRBD1 (6 bases). Germline CDR1 reads MNHEY; CDR2 reads SMNVEV (reference sequence). There are 13 residues in the CDR3. V dropped 6 bases and J dropped 3 bases, with 12 bases sitting between them. CDR3 sequence: CASRGQGFYEQYF. Here the CDR3 DNA reads TGTGCCAGCAGAGGGCAGGGGTTCTACGAGCAGTACTTC.

This clonotype was detected only a few times. The rearrangement uses TRBV4-3 and TRBJ2-7, with TRBD2 matching over 9 bases. CDR1 is LGHNA, CDR2 YSLEER, per germline. The CDR3 contains 15 residues. V lost 0 bases to trimming and J lost 6 bases; unmatched junction nucleotides: 6. CDR3 amino acids: CASSQDLAGSIEQYF. CDR3 DNA: TGCGCCAGCAGCCAAGACCTAGCGGGGAGTATCGAGCAGTACTTC.

In this sample, this clonotype turned up a few times. This chain links TRBV7-3 with TRBJ2-5; 8 bases are a match to TRBD2. There are 15 residues in the CDR3. The germline V gene encodes CDR1 SGHTA and CDR2 FQGTGA. Trimming at V came to 5 bases and at J to 5 bases, leaving 10 bases not matched to a gene. The CDR3 DNA reads TGTGCCAGCAGCCCGGGGGGAGCGGGGGATGAGACCCAGTACTTC. Amino acid sequence: CASSPGGAGDETQYF.

This clonotype turned up a few times. The CDR3 nucleotides are TGTGCCAGCAGCAGTCTAGCGACGAATGAGCAGTTCTTC. It encodes CASSSLATNEQFF. V usage is TRBV9 and J usage is TRBJ2-1, with D perhaps matching TRBD2 (6 bases). The V end lost 4 bases, the J end lost 7 bases, and 12 bases lay between the germline ends. The V gene's germline CDR1 is SGDLS and CDR2 YYNGEE. This CDR3 is built from 13 residues. Full variable domain (outside the CDR3, taken from reference TRBV9 and TRBJ2-1): DSGVTQTPKHLITATGQRVTLRCSPRSGDLSVYWYQQSLDQGLQFLIQYYNGEERAKGNILERFSAQQFPDLHSELNLSSLELGDSALYFCASSSLATNEQFFGPGTRLTVL.

CDR3 residues: CASSLVARPRGEQYV. The DNA of the CDR3 is TGTGCCAGCAGCTTAGTCGCCAGACCAAGGGGCGAGCAGTACGTC. This chain joins TRBV7-8 and TRBJ2-7, with D perhaps matching TRBD1 (5 bases). The CDR3 is 15 residues long. The germline CDR1 and CDR2 sequences are SGHVS and FQNEAQ. Between the trimmed V and J ends, which lost 1 base and 6 bases, there was a span of 16 bases.

This clonotype was seen only a few times. V gene TRBV7-6 combines with J gene TRBJ2-3; 9 positions agree with TRBD2. CDR1 is SGHVS and CDR2 is FNYEAQ in the germline V gene. The V and J ends lost 2 bases and 0 bases, in that order; junction bases with no gene match: 6. The CDR3 contains 17 residues. The CDR3 region has the DNA TGTGCCAGCAGCTTAAAAGGAGCGGGGGGAAGCACAGATACGCAGTATTTT. Translating it yields CASSLKGAGGSTDTQYF.

This chain joins TRBV13 and TRBJ1-1, with 8 bases identical to TRBD1. The length of the CDR3 is 11 residues. Germline lookup yields CDR1 PRHDT and CDR2 FYEKMQ (reference sequence). The ends lost 5 bases at V and 11 bases at J; junction bases unmatched: 4. The CDR3 region is CASSQGAQAFF. The CDR3, as DNA: TGTGCCAGCAGCCAGGGGGCGCAGGCTTTCTTT.

Only a few counts were recorded for this clonotype. This chain joins TRBV4-1 and TRBJ1-1; TRBD1 matches 7 bases. Per the germline V gene, CDR1 is MGHRA and CDR2 is YSYEKL. Losses at the gene ends were 5 bases for V and 1 base for J; bases not matched to a gene: 7. This CDR3 is built from 15 residues. Written as DNA, the CDR3 is TGCGCCAGCAGCTCAACCGGGACAGAGAACACTGAAGCTTTCTTT. Translating it yields CASSSTGTENTEAFF.

The chain joins TRBV28 to TRBJ2-1; D might be TRBD1 (5 bases). Germline V gene data show CDR1 as MDHEN and CDR2 as SYDVKM. Trimming pared 4 bases from V and 1 base from J, leaving 14 bases between. The CDR3 contains 16 residues. DNA of the CDR3: TGTGCCAGCAGTTCCCCTACGTCAGGGTCCTACAATGAGCAGTTCTTC. Translating gives CASSSPTSGSYNEQFF. The full variable domain, rest sourced from reference TRBV28 and TRBJ2-1, is DVKVTQSSRYLVKRTGEKVFLECVQDMDHENMFWYRQDPGLGLRLIYFSYDVKMKEKGDIPEGYSVSREKKERFSLILESASTNQTSMYLCASSSPTSGSYNEQFFGPGTRLTVL.

This clonotype was counted only a few times. J is TRBJ2-7 and V is TRBV6-2 or TRBV6-3; D may correspond to TRBD1 or TRBD2 (5 bases each). Trimming left V 0 bases short and J 3 bases short, with 15 bases between. CDR3 size: 16 residues. The germline gives CDR1 MNHEY, CDR2 SVGEGT. The CDR3 region is CASSYSDGGNYYEQYF. CDR3 DNA sequence: TGTGCCAGCAGTTACTCGGATGGGGGAAACTACTACGAGCAGTACTTC.

The V and J genes are TRBV10-3 and TRBJ2-1; the D gene is possibly TRBD1 (5 bases). In germline, CDR1 is ENHRY, CDR2 SYGVKD. V gave up 5 bases and J gave up 9 bases, with 14 bases separating them. The CDR3 spans 13 residues. This CDR3 is CAISTQGNAEQFF. CDR3 coding DNA: TGTGCCATCAGTACCCAGGGTAATGCTGAGCAGTTCTTC.

There are a few counts of this clonotype. The chain uses TRBV18 and TRBJ2-1; D is perhaps TRBD2 (6 bases). This CDR3 is built from 12 residues. CDR1 is KGHSH and CDR2 is LQKENI in the germline V gene. V lost 2 bases and J 8 bases, leaving 7 bases between the germline ends. The CDR3 nucleotides are TGTGCCAGCTCACCAGGGGGGTATGAGCAGTTCTTC. Translating it yields CASSPGGYEQFF. The full variable domain, in which reference TRBV18 and TRBJ2-1 provide the parts outside the CDR3, is NAGVMQNPRHLVRRRGQEARLRCSPMKGHSHVYWYRQLPEEGLKFMVYLQKENIIDESGMPKERFSAEFPKEGPSILRIQQVVRGDSAAYFCASSPGGYEQFFGPGTRLTVL.

A few counts support this clonotype. The chain employs TRBV5-1 and TRBJ2-5; TRBD2 matches at 10 bases. Germline loops: CDR1 SGHRS, CDR2 YFSETQ. The CDR3 length is 17 residues. The trim removed 4 bases at V and 0 bases at J, leaving 9 bases unmatched. In DNA form, the CDR3 reads TGCGCCAGCAGCAAGTCTAGCGGGGGCCCGTACCAAGAGACCCAGTACTTC. It yields the protein CASSKSSGGPYQETQYF.

This clonotype was recorded a few times. This chain joins TRBV7-9 and TRBJ2-7, with 10 bases identical to TRBD1. Trimming at V came to 5 bases and at J to 5 bases, leaving 6 bases not matched to a gene. The CDR3 is made up of 14 amino acids. Germline assignment: CDR1 SEHNR and CDR2 FQNEAQ (reference sequence). The CDR3 sequence is CASSQTGGYHEQYF. CDR3 DNA sequence: TGTGCCAGCAGCCAGACAGGGGGCTACCACGAGCAGTACTTC.

V gene TRBV25-1 combines with J gene TRBJ1-1; D gene unclear. V lost 1 base and J 0 bases, leaving 9 bases between the germline ends. The CDR3 covers 15 residues. Looked up from germline, CDR1 is MGHDK and CDR2 is SYGVNS. CDR3: CASSELGQVNTEAFF. In DNA form, the CDR3 reads TGTGCCAGCAGTGAATTAGGCCAGGTGAACACTGAAGCTTTCTTT.

The genes are TRBV30 and TRBJ2-5; 7 bases line up with TRBD1. CDR3 length equals 15 residues. J lost 7 bases, V lost 3 bases, and 14 bases had no gene match. The V gene's germline CDR1 is GTSNPN and CDR2 SVGIG (reference sequence). The CDR3, as DNA: TGTGCCTGGAGGACTCGGGGACAGCCAGCCGGGACCCAGTACTTC. Translating it yields CAWRTRGQPAGTQYF. The complete variable domain, with remaining parts taken from reference TRBV30 and TRBJ2-5, reads SQTIHQWPATLVQPVGSPLSLECTVEGTSNPNLYWYRQAAGRGLQLLFYSVGIGQISSEVPQNLSASRPQDRQFILSSKKLLLSDSGFYLCAWRTRGQPAGTQYFGPGTRLLVL.

V and J are TRBV7-8 and TRBJ1-1, with D hard to call. V gave up 2 bases and J gave up 6 bases, with 13 bases separating them. The CDR3 loop spans 14 amino acids. Germline V lookup: CDR1 SGHVS, CDR2 FQNEAQ. CDR3: CASSLFSAWPEAFF. The CDR3 DNA is TGTGCCAGCAGCTTATTTTCTGCCTGGCCTGAAGCTTTCTTT.